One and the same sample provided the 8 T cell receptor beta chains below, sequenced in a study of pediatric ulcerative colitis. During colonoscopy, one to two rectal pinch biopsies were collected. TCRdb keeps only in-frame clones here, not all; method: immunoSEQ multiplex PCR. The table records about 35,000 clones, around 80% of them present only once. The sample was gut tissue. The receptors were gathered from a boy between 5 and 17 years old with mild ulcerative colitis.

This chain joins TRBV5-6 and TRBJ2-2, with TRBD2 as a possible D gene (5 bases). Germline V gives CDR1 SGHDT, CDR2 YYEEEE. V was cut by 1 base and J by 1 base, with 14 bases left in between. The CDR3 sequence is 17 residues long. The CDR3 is CASSLRTRTLNTGELFF. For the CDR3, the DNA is TGTGCCAGCAGCTTGCGGACCCGGACTCTGAACACCGGGGAGCTGTTTTTT.

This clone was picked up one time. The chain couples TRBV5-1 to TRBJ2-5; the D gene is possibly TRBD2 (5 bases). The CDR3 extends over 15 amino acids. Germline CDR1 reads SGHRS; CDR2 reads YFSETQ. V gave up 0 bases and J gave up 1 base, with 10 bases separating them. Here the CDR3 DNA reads TGCGCCAGCAGCTTGGCCGGGAAGTTCCAAGAGACCCAGTACTTC. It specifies CASSLAGKFQETQYF.

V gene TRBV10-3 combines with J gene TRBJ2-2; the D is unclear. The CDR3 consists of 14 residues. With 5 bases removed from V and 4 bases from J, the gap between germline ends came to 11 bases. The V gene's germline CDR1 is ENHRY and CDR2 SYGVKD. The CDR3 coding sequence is TGTGCCATCAGTAAAACAGTCTCCACCGGGGAGCTGTTTTTT. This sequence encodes CAISKTVSTGELFF.

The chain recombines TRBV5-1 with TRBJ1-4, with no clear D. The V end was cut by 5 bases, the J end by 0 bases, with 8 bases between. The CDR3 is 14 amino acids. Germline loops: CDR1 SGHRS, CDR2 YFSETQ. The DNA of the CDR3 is TGCGCCAGCAGAGGACTTGCAACTAATGAAAAACTGTTTTTT. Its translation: CASRGLATNEKLFF. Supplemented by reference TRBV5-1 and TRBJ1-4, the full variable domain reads KAGVTQTPRYLIKTRGQQVTLSCSPISGHRSVSWYQQTPGQGLQFLFEYFSETQRNKGNFPGRFSGRQFSNSRSEMNVSTLELGDSALYLCASRGLATNEKLFFGSGTQLSVL.

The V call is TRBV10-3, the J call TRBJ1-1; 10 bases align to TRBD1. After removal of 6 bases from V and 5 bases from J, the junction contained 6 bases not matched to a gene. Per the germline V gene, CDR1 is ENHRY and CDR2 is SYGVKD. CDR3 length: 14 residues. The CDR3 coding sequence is TGTGCCATCAGCCGGACAGGGGGGAATACTGAAGCTTTCTTT. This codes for CAISRTGGNTEAFF.

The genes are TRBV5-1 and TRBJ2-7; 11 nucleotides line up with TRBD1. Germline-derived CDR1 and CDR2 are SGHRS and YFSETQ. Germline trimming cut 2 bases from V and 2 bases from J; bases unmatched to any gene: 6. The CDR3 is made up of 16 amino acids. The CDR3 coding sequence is TGCGCCAGCAGCTTAGAGTCGGGACAGGGGGCCTACGAGCAGTACTTC. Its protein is CASSLESGQGAYEQYF.

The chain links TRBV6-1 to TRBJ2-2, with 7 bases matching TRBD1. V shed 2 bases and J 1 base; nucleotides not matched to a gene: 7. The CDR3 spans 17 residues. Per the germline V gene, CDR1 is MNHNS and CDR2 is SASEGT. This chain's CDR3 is CASSEKGNRGNTGELFF. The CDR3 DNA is TGTGCCAGCAGTGAAAAGGGCAACAGGGGGAACACCGGGGAGCTGTTTTTT.

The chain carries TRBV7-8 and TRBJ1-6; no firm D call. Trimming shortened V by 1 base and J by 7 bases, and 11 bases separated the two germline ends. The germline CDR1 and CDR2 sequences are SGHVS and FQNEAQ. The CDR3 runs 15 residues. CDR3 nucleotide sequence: TGTGCCAGCAGCTTAGTATGGGTCTCCAATTCACCCCTCCACTTT. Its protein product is CASSLVWVSNSPLHF.